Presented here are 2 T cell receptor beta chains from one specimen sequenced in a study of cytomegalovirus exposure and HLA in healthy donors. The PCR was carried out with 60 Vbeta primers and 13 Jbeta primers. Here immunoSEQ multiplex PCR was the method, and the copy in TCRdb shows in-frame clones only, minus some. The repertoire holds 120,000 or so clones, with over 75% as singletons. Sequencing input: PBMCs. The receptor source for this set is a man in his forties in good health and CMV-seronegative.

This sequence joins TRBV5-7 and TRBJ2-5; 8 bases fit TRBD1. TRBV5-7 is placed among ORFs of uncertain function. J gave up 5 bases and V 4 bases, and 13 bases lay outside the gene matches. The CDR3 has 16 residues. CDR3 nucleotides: TGTGCCAGCAGCCTACGGGACAGGAGGGCATGGGAGACCCAGTACTTC. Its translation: CASSLRDRRAWETQYF.

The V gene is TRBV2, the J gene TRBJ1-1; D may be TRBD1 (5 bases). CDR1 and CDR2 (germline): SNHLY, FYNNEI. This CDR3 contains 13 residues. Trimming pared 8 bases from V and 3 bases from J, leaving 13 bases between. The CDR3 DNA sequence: TGTGCCAGCGGTCGAGAAGGGGACACTGAAGCTTTCTTT. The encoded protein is CASGREGDTEAFF.